The clone carrying this T cell receptor (beta chain) has ten or more counts. The antigen is unknown. These data are taken from a study of metastatic and nonmetastatic thyroid tumors. Turning to the study itself: From malignant and benign thyroid patients, repertoires in blood and in tumor or nodule tissue were compared. Study results and caveats: When malignant thyroid tumors were compared with benign nodules, TCR beta diversity was reportedly significantly higher in the malignant tumors. This held in both blood and tumor samples.

V was trimmed by 5 bases and J by 3 bases, leaving 19 bases between them. This CDR3 spans 16 amino acids. Germline lookup yields CDR1 MNHNS and CDR2 SASEGT. Study processing details: A classifier for distant metastasis in papillary thyroid cancer was constructed using CDR3 differences observed across clinicopathological groups. TCRdb reanalyzed the PCR reads via MiXCR. None of the V and J calls come from the authors' own analysis; TCRdb made them. Of more than 25,000 clones listed, 20% to 30% were seen once; the top ten hold roughly 5.6%. None of the patients had undergone any treatment ahead of thyroid surgery.

Input material: blood. J is TRBJ1-2 and V is TRBV6-1; maybe TRBD1 (6 bases). This clonotype was obtained from a female donor with papillary thyroid cancer or a benign thyroid nodule (not recorded which). Some clones in this sample may be carry-over from other donors' samples. The CDR3 is CASSRSGGRSDYGYTF. The CDR3 nucleotides are TGTGCCAGCAGTCGTTCTGGGGGGCGATCGGACTATGGCTACACCTTC.